Each of the 30 T cell receptor beta chains below was sequenced from the same sample in a study of T cells in Graves' hyperthyroidism and ophthalmopathy. Amplified TCR beta CDR3 regions derived from RNA transcripts. The TCR CDR3 first-round RT-PCR relied on the HTBI primer set. TCRdb called the multiplex PCR reads again in MiXCR, with one record for every CDR3 protein. The sample consists of about 290,000 distinct CDR3 sequences, 13% of them appearing once. Sequencing was done on a sample of blood. The receptors were gathered from a young woman with Graves' hyperthyroidism that later progressed to Graves' ophthalmopathy.

This clonotype was seen a handful of times. The chain carries TRBV10-3 and TRBJ1-2, with D tentatively TRBD1 (6 bases). Germline V gene lookup returns CDR1 ENHRY and CDR2 SYGVKD. The CDR3 spans 13 residues. Trimming removed 5 bases at V and 2 bases at J, with 9 bases between. The CDR3 region has the DNA TGTGCCATCAGTTGGGGGCGGAACTATGGCTACACCTTC. Its protein product is CAISWGRNYGYTF.

In this sample, this clonotype turned up many times. V usage is TRBV30 and J usage is TRBJ1-1; no clear D gene. Trimming removed 5 bases at V and 2 bases at J, with 6 bases between. This CDR3 has 11 residues. Germline lookup yields CDR1 GTSNPN and CDR2 SVGIG (reference sequence). CDR3: CAWRLNTEAFF. CDR3 in DNA: TGTGCCTGGCGGCTTAACACTGAAGCTTTCTTT.

This clonotype appeared many times. The chain uses TRBV7-2 and TRBJ2-7, with 8 bases matching TRBD2. Germline CDR1 is SGHTA and CDR2 is FQGNSA. The CDR3 runs 15 residues. V trimming: 4 bases; J trimming: 5 bases; junction bases outside the gene matches: 10. In DNA form, the CDR3 reads TGTGCCAGCAGCTCCCCCAGCGGGAGCCCCCACGAGCAGTACTTC. Translating it yields CASSSPSGSPHEQYF.

This clonotype was seen a few times. The chain uses TRBV20-1 and TRBJ2-5, with 10 bases identical to TRBD2. Germline V gene lookup returns CDR1 DFQATT and CDR2 SNEGSKA (reference sequence). J gave up 0 bases and V 5 bases, and 6 bases lay outside the gene matches. The CDR3 runs 15 residues. For the CDR3, the DNA is TGCAGTGCTTTGCCCCTAGCGGGAGACCAAGAGACCCAGTACTTC. It codes for CSALPLAGDQETQYF.

Regarding this clonotype: A much larger clone lies one base from this, so it may be a read error. V is TRBV12-3 or TRBV12-4 and J is TRBJ1-5; TRBD1 agrees at 8 bases. The CDR3 is made up of 16 amino acids. CDR3 bases: TGTGCCAGCCCCAGCAGGGGGCGTCTTGGCAATCAGGCCCAGCATTTT. Amino acid sequence: CASPSRGRLGNQAQHF.

This clonotype was seen repeatedly, ten times or more. This chain uses TRBV20-1 with TRBJ2-3; 13 bases agree with TRBD2. The germline V gene encodes CDR1 DFQATT and CDR2 SNEGSKA (reference sequence). The CDR3 is made up of 15 amino acids. The junction had 7 bases not matched to a gene; V was cut back by 4 bases and J by 6 bases. CDR3 in amino acids: CSANLGLAGPDTQYF. The CDR3 region has the DNA TGCAGTGCTAACCTGGGACTAGCGGGACCCGATACGCAGTATTTT.

This clonotype was seen many times. The DNA is left out, because the CDR3 cannot be placed on it with certainty; the CDR3 is given as TCRdb lists it. The rearrangement links TRBV27 to TRBJ2-1; the table names TRBD1, a call not compared with the DNA. Germline assignment: CDR1 MNHEY and CDR2 SMNVEV (reference sequence). The CDR3 length is 16 residues, termini included. CDR3 amino acids: CASSFAQGTLQWGEFF.

The gene calls are TRBV29-1 and TRBJ1-4; 7 nucleotides align to TRBD1. The V and J ends lost 5 bases and 0 bases, in that order; junction bases with no gene match: 6. CDR1 and CDR2 (germline): SQVTM, ANQGSEA. This CDR3 contains 15 residues. The CDR3 loop is CSVWDSVATNEKLFF. CDR3 DNA: TGCAGCGTTTGGGACAGTGTGGCAACTAATGAAAAACTGTTTTTT.

This clonotype was seen repeatedly, ten times or more. This chain connects TRBV5-4 to TRBJ1-1, with TRBD1 matching 7 bases. Germline loops: CDR1 SGHNT, CDR2 YYREEE (reference sequence). The CDR3 extends over 15 amino acids. Trimming took 4 bases from V and 1 from J; bases not matched to a gene: 7. The CDR3: CASSLTGMGNTEAFF. CDR3 bases: TGTGCCAGCAGCCTGACAGGGATGGGGAACACTGAAGCTTTCTTT.

Turning to this clonotype: This may arise from a read error, as a much more abundant clone is one base away. The rearrangement links TRBV9 to TRBJ2-5; no clear D gene. Germline CDR1 and CDR2: SGDLS and YYNGEE. The CDR3 is made up of 13 amino acids. CDR3 residues: CASSPRQQGTQYF. The DNA of the CDR3 is TGTGCCAGCAGCCCCCGGCAACAAGGGACCCAGTACTTC.

This clonotype appeared many times. V usage is TRBV28 and J usage is TRBJ1-2, with 8 nucleotides matching TRBD1. The germline V gene encodes CDR1 MDHEN and CDR2 SYDVKM. V was pared by 6 bases and J by 0 bases, with 12 bases of the junction left unmatched. The CDR3 totals 17 residues. DNA for the CDR3: TGTGCCAGCAGGGACAGGGAGGGCCTAAGGGCTAACTATGGCTACACCTTC. This translates into CASRDREGLRANYGYTF.

There are many counts of this clonotype. The V call is TRBV6-2 or TRBV6-3, the J call TRBJ2-5, with 10 bases aligning to TRBD2. CDR3 length: 14 residues. With V trimmed by 7 bases and J by 6 bases, 8 bases remained unmatched. Germline V CDR1 and CDR2: MNHEY, SVGEGT. CDR3 protein: CASTSSGRTKTQYF. The CDR3 coding sequence is TGTGCCAGCACCTCTAGCGGGAGAACCAAGACCCAGTACTTC.

This clonotype was counted many times. The rearrangement joins TRBV27 to TRBJ1-5; D ambiguous. Per germline, CDR1 MNHEY and CDR2 SMNVEV (reference sequence). Trimming left V 6 bases short and J 9 bases short, with 9 bases between. The CDR3 is 11 amino acids. The CDR3 region is CASSRGGPQHF. The CDR3 nucleotides read TGTGCCAGCAGCCGAGGAGGGCCCCAGCATTTT.

The table lists this clonotype with many counts. The chain couples TRBV11-1 to TRBJ1-1; D gene unclear. The CDR3 totals 13 residues. The germline V gene encodes CDR1 SGHAT and CDR2 FQDESV (reference sequence). V was clipped by 4 bases and J by 1 base, with 7 bases between them. CDR3 in DNA: TGTGCCAGCAGCTCGACGGCGAACACTGAAGCTTTCTTT. It specifies CASSSTANTEAFF.

This clonotype was counted ten times or more. The chain joins TRBV6-2 or TRBV6-3 to TRBJ1-5; TRBD1 might be the D (6 bases). Germline CDR1 reads MNHEY; CDR2 reads SVGEGT. The V end was cut by 8 bases, the J end by 7 bases, with 21 bases between. CDR3 length: 15 amino acids. The CDR3 DNA follows: TGTGCCAGCCGCTCGCTAACGGACAGAGACCAGCCCCAGCATTTT. Translation gives CASRSLTDRDQPQHF.

This clonotype was counted ten times or more. The chain has TRBV2 and TRBJ2-2, with 7 bases lining up with TRBD2. CDR1 and CDR2 from the germline V gene are SNHLY and FYNNEI. The CDR3 has 15 amino acids. The V gene end was trimmed by 7 bases and the J gene end by 4 bases; junction bases not matched to a gene: 9. The CDR3 nucleotides read TGTGCCAGCAACCCCTCTTCGGGGGGCACCGGGGAGCTGTTTTTT. This codes for CASNPSSGGTGELFF.

This clonotype is a singleton in its sample. V usage is TRBV2 and J usage is TRBJ2-2; TRBD2 matches at 8 bases. V dropped 3 bases and J dropped 5; count of bases not matched to a gene: 5. This CDR3 spans 15 amino acids. Per germline, CDR1 SNHLY and CDR2 FYNNEI. The CDR3 here is CASSDGRGATGELFF. The CDR3 nucleotides are TGTGCCAGCAGTGATGGGCGGGGGGCGACCGGGGAGCTGTTTTTT. Complete variable domain (other parts from reference TRBV2 and TRBJ2-2): EPEVTQTPSHQVTQMGQEVILRCVPISNHLYFYWYRQILGQKVEFLVSFYNNEISEKSEIFDDQFSVERPDGSNFTLKIRSTKLEDSAMYFCASSDGRGATGELFFGEGSRLTVL.

The chain uses TRBV7-2 and TRBJ2-7, with D possibly TRBD2 on 6 matching bases. Per germline, CDR1 SGHTA and CDR2 FQGNSA. V was cut by 5 bases and J by 3 bases, with 11 bases left in between. This CDR3 comprises 13 residues. CDR3 sequence: CASSPAGHYEQYF. The CDR3 region has the DNA TGTGCCAGCAGCCCCGCGGGGCACTACGAGCAGTACTTC. Together with reference TRBV7-2 and TRBJ2-7, the CDR3 gives the full variable domain: GAGVSQSPSNKVTEKGKDVELRCDPISGHTALYWYRQSLGQGLEFLIYFQGNSAPDKSGLPSDRFSAERTGGSVSTLTIQRTQQEDSAVYLCASSPAGHYEQYFGPGTRLTVT.

As for this clonotype: A much bigger clone sits one base away, suggesting this may be a read error. The chain carries TRBV29-1 and TRBJ2-1; 7 bases align to TRBD2. Trimming cost V 0 bases and J 5 bases; bases outside gene matches: 7. CDR3 size: 15 residues. From germline, CDR1 is SQVTM and CDR2 ANQGSEA. The CDR3 DNA sequence: TGCAGCGTTGAAGATCGCCCTCTAGCGGACAATGAGCAGTTCTTC. This translates into CSVEDRPLADNEQFF.

This clonotype came up many times. The V and J genes are TRBV3-1 and TRBJ2-1; 9 bases map to TRBD2. Germline values: CDR1 LGHDT, CDR2 YNNKEL (reference sequence). J gave up 9 bases and V 2 bases, and 14 bases lay outside the gene matches. The CDR3 covers 17 residues. The CDR3 loop is CASSQILGTSTPLEQFF. In DNA, the CDR3 is TGTGCCAGCAGCCAAATTCTTGGGACTAGCACCCCCCTTGAGCAGTTCTTC.

This clonotype was counted at least ten times. This chain uses TRBV11-2 with TRBJ2-1, with 10 bases matching TRBD2. With 1 base clipped from V and 7 bases from J, the junction kept 7 bases outside the gene matches. This CDR3 region has 16 residues. Germline CDR1 is SGHAT and CDR2 is FQNNGV. This chain's CDR3 is CASSLVMSSGRNEQFF. The CDR3 region has the DNA TGTGCCAGCAGCTTAGTCATGAGTAGCGGGAGGAATGAGCAGTTCTTC. Together with reference TRBV11-2 and TRBJ2-1, the CDR3 gives the full variable domain: EAGVAQSPRYKIIEKRQSVAFWCNPISGHATLYWYQQILGQGPKLLIQFQNNGVVDDSQLPKDRFSAERLKGVDSTLKIQPAKLEDSAVYLCASSLVMSSGRNEQFFGPGTRLTVL.

This clonotype has at least ten counts. The V call is TRBV18, the J call TRBJ1-6; 7 bases agree with TRBD1. Trimming cost V 4 bases and J 2 bases; bases outside gene matches: 2. Germline values: CDR1 KGHSH, CDR2 LQKENI. This CDR3 comprises 15 residues. The CDR3 sequence is CASSRDSAYNSPLHF. DNA of the CDR3: TGTGCCAGCTCACGGGACAGCGCCTATAATTCACCCCTCCACTTT.

In its sample, this clonotype was seen many times. The V and J genes are TRBV20-1 and TRBJ2-5; no definite D call. The CDR3 loop spans 15 amino acids. V was cut by 0 bases and J by 5 bases, with 16 bases left in between. Germline V gene sequence: CDR1 DFQATT, CDR2 SNEGSKA (reference sequence). The CDR3 region has the DNA TGCAGTGCTAGAGATTCTGGCGGAGCTCGGGAGACCCAGTACTTC. It encodes CSARDSGGARETQYF.

This clonotype has only a few counts. V usage is TRBV7-6 and J usage is TRBJ1-1; TRBD1 aligns across 12 bases. The ends lost 5 bases at V and 3 bases at J; junction bases unmatched: 7. Germline values: CDR1 SGHVS, CDR2 FNYEAQ. This CDR3 is built from 16 residues. CDR3: CASSPPGQGADTEAFF. As DNA, the CDR3 is TGTGCCAGCAGCCCTCCGGGACAGGGGGCGGACACTGAAGCTTTCTTT. The variable domain in full, completed from reference TRBV7-6 and TRBJ1-1, reads GAGVSQSPRYKVTKRGQDVALRCDPISGHVSLYWYRQALGQGPEFLTYFNYEAQQDKSGLPNDRFSAERPEGSISTLTIQRTEQRDSAMYRCASSPPGQGADTEAFFGQGTRLTVV.

A few counts support this clonotype. The chain has TRBV24-1 and TRBJ1-5; D unclear. Trimming shortened V by 5 bases and J by 0 bases, and 7 bases separated the two germline ends. Germline V CDR1 and CDR2: KGHDR, SFDVKD. The CDR3 runs 14 residues. CDR3 loop: CATSGVGSNQPQHF. CDR3 bases: TGTGCCACCAGTGGCGTCGGTAGCAATCAGCCCCAGCATTTT.

This clonotype was observed a single time. The V gene is TRBV20-1, the J gene TRBJ2-5; tentatively, D is TRBD2 (5 bases). The germline V gene has CDR1 DFQATT and CDR2 SNEGSKA (reference sequence). The CDR3 contains 11 residues. CDR3 loop: CRPAGQETQYF. CDR3 in DNA: TGCAGGCCCGCGGGTCAAGAGACCCAGTACTTC.

This clonotype was observed many times. The chain carries TRBV12-3 or TRBV12-4 and TRBJ1-3; D is unresolved. CDR3 length: 12 amino acids. V was trimmed by 3 bases and J by 10 bases, leaving 10 bases between them. The DNA of the CDR3 is TGTGCCAGCAGTTTGTCGGGTGATACCATATATTTT. Amino acids: CASSLSGDTIYF.

The chain has TRBV19 and TRBJ2-3; D call uncertain. V was pared by 3 bases and J by 3 bases, with 10 bases between. Germline lookup yields CDR1 LNHDA and CDR2 SQIVND (reference sequence). This CDR3 has 14 amino acids. Here the CDR3 DNA reads TGTGCCAGTAGTATGTACAGATTTACAGATACGCAGTATTTT. It specifies CASSMYRFTDTQYF.

This clonotype was detected a few times. This chain connects TRBV4-1 to TRBJ1-5, with a weak D call TRBD1 (5 bases). CDR3 length: 13 amino acids. Germline V gene sequence: CDR1 MGHRA, CDR2 YSYEKL. Trimming removed 0 bases from V and 7 bases from J, with 7 bases in between. The CDR3 coding sequence is TGCGCCAGCAGCCAAGAGGGACGGCAGCCCCAGCATTTT. Translating it yields CASSQEGRQPQHF.

This clonotype was counted a few times. The gene calls are TRBV6-2 or TRBV6-3 and TRBJ1-5, with TRBD1 matching 7 bases. Germline CDR1 is MNHEY and CDR2 is SVGEGT. The CDR3 is 12 residues long. Losses at the gene ends were 8 bases for V and 8 bases for J; bases not matched to a gene: 6. The CDR3 protein is CASRRGNEPQHF. The CDR3 nucleotides read TGTGCCAGCCGCAGGGGGAATGAGCCCCAGCATTTT.